This entry lists 23 T cell receptor beta chains sequenced from one sample in a study of radiotherapy plus CTLA-4 blockade in lung cancer. The table came from immunoSEQ multiplex PCR; TCRdb's copy has only in-frame clones and leaves some out. The sample yields about 39,000 clones, approximately 75% seen once. Sequencing used peripheral blood, obtained from a patient treated with radiotherapy plus ipilimumab. Receptor source: a human donor with non-small cell lung cancer that progressed on radiotherapy plus ipilimumab.

This clone was counted a single time. This sequence joins TRBV15 and TRBJ2-2, with D maybe TRBD2 (6 bases). CDR1 and CDR2 from the germline V gene are LNHNV and YYDKDF (reference sequence). The V end lost 8 bases, the J end lost 1 base, and 17 bases lay between the germline ends. This CDR3 contains 16 residues. CDR3 sequence reads: CATVPGLPMNTGELFF. For the CDR3, the DNA is TGTGCCACCGTGCCGGGACTCCCTATGAACACCGGGGAGCTGTTTTTT.

V gene TRBV2 combines with J gene TRBJ2-7; tentatively, D is TRBD2 (7 bases). Germline lookup yields CDR1 SNHLY and CDR2 FYNNEI. The CDR3 runs 16 residues. Trimming cost V 2 bases and J 2 bases, with 16 bases left between them. Written as DNA, the CDR3 is TGTGCCAGCAGTGAAAGGGGGGGCGGGGGAACCTACGAGCAGTACTTC. This sequence encodes CASSERGGGGTYEQYF.

The rearrangement uses TRBV5-4 and TRBJ1-2, with 7 bases matching TRBD1. Germline lookup yields CDR1 SGHNT and CDR2 YYREEE (reference sequence). The CDR3 spans 13 residues. The V segment lost 6 bases and the J segment 2 bases; nucleotides outside the gene matches: 4. The CDR3 DNA reads as TGTGCCAGCATGGCAGGGGGAAACTATGGCTACACCTTC. It codes for CASMAGGNYGYTF.

This clone was picked up one time. J is TRBJ1-4 and V is TRBV5-5; TRBD1 is a possible D gene (6 bases). V shed 4 bases and J shed 0 bases, with 10 bases lying between them. CDR3 length: 15 residues. CDR1 is SGHKS and CDR2 is YYEKEE in the germline V gene (reference sequence). The CDR3 loop is CASSVGQSTNEKLFF. The CDR3 region has the DNA TGTGCCAGCAGCGTTGGACAGTCAACTAATGAAAAACTGTTTTTT.

J is TRBJ1-2 and V is TRBV6-1, with D uncertain. CDR3 length: 13 amino acids. V lost 8 bases to trimming and J lost 4 bases, with 14 bases between them. The germline V gene encodes CDR1 MNHNS and CDR2 SASEGT. As DNA, the CDR3 is TGTGCCAGCGAGGGCACAACCGGCTATGGCTACACCTTC. Translating it yields CASEGTTGYGYTF.

This clone qualifies as medium-sized. The chain is built from TRBV4-1 and TRBJ1-3; D perhaps matches TRBD1 (6 bases). The length of the CDR3 is 17 residues. V lost 1 base, J lost 0 bases, and 13 bases lay in between. From germline, CDR1 is MGHRA and CDR2 YSYEKL. The CDR3 DNA follows: TGCGCCAGCAGCCAAGTGCCCGGACAGTCCTCTGGAAACACCATATATTTT. Translated, it gives CASSQVPGQSSGNTIYF.

V gene TRBV2 combines with J gene TRBJ2-1; 11 bases map to TRBD1. In germline, CDR1 is SNHLY, CDR2 FYNNEI. V was clipped by 3 bases and J by 5 bases; unmatched bases: 6. The CDR3 contains 16 residues. This CDR3 reads CASSDRTGGWNNEQFF. In DNA form, the CDR3 reads TGTGCCAGCAGTGATCGGACAGGGGGCTGGAACAATGAGCAGTTCTTC.

The genes are TRBV29-1 and TRBJ1-2; D remains unclear. V lost 0 bases and J lost 0, with 8 bases in between. The CDR3 has 14 amino acids. Germline V lookup: CDR1 SQVTM, CDR2 ANQGSEA. CDR3: CSVEDPRTNYGYTF. The CDR3 DNA sequence: TGCAGCGTTGAAGATCCTCGTACTAACTATGGCTACACCTTC.

The chain combines TRBV4-2 with TRBJ1-2; unclear D gene. The V and J ends lost 3 bases and 4 bases respectively, with 3 bases between them. In germline, CDR1 is LGHNA, CDR2 YNFKEQ. The CDR3 is made up of 11 amino acids. The CDR3 sequence is CASSHRYGYTF. CDR3 nucleotides: TGTGCCAGCAGCCACCGCTATGGCTACACCTTC.

V gene TRBV27 combines with J gene TRBJ1-5, with 8 bases aligning to TRBD1. The germline V gene encodes CDR1 MNHEY and CDR2 SMNVEV (reference sequence). This CDR3 has 15 residues. V gave up 6 bases and J gave up 5 bases; unmatched junction bases: 9. CDR3: CASSLDQGADQPQHF. The CDR3, as DNA: TGTGCCAGCAGCTTGGACCAGGGGGCGGATCAGCCCCAGCATTTT.

This rearrangement joins TRBV4-2 to TRBJ2-5; D call uncertain. Trimming took off 4 bases at V and 0 bases at J, with 9 bases between the two ends. This CDR3 has 14 amino acids. Germline V lookup: CDR1 LGHNA, CDR2 YNFKEQ. The CDR3 reads CASSPHPDQETQYF. CDR3 sequence (DNA): TGTGCCAGCAGCCCCCACCCAGACCAAGAGACCCAGTACTTC.

The chain is built from TRBV9 and TRBJ1-2; 8 bases map to TRBD1. The germline V gene has CDR1 SGDLS and CDR2 YYNGEE. Unmatched junction bases numbered 11, after V lost 1 base and J lost 6 bases. The CDR3 is made up of 16 amino acids. The CDR3 sequence: CASSVTGRGRRDGYTF. CDR3 nucleotide sequence: TGTGCCAGCAGCGTAACAGGCAGGGGGCGCAGAGATGGCTACACCTTC.

This chain uses TRBV7-2 with TRBJ1-1, with TRBD1 as a possible D gene (5 bases). Trimming took 3 bases from V and 14 from J, leaving 16 bases between them. This CDR3 has 12 residues. CDR1 is SGHTA, CDR2 FQGNSA, per germline. Here the CDR3 reads CASSFLTGAAFF. The CDR3, as DNA: TGTGCCAGCAGCTTCCTTACAGGAGCCGCCTTCTTT. The variable domain in full, with the rest retrieved from reference TRBV7-2 and TRBJ1-1, is GAGVSQSPSNKVTEKGKDVELRCDPISGHTALYWYRQSLGQGLEFLIYFQGNSAPDKSGLPSDRFSAERTGGSVSTLTIQRTQQEDSAVYLCASSFLTGAAFFGQGTRLTVV.

The chain has TRBV2 and TRBJ2-7, with TRBD1 identical over 10 bases. V trimming: 6 bases; J trimming: 5 bases; junction bases outside the gene matches: 10. The germline CDR1 and CDR2 sequences are SNHLY and FYNNEI. This CDR3 contains 15 residues. CDR3 coding DNA: TGTGCCAGCAGCGGGGGACAGGGGTATATGAACGAGCAGTACTTC. Its translation is CASSGGQGYMNEQYF. Full variable domain (missing parts from reference TRBV2 and TRBJ2-7): EPEVTQTPSHQVTQMGQEVILRCVPISNHLYFYWYRQILGQKVEFLVSFYNNEISEKSEIFDDQFSVERPDGSNFTLKIRSTKLEDSAMYFCASSGGQGYMNEQYFGPGTRLTVT.

V is TRBV5-1 and J is TRBJ2-5; TRBD1 matches at 7 bases. Losses at the gene ends were 4 bases for V and 2 bases for J; bases not matched to a gene: 5. There are 14 residues in the CDR3. From germline, CDR1 is SGHRS and CDR2 YFSETQ. CDR3: CASSRGTAQETQYF. DNA of the CDR3: TGCGCCAGCAGCCGAGGGACAGCACAAGAGACCCAGTACTTC.

The chain joins TRBV6-1 to TRBJ2-7, with 7 bases aligning to TRBD1. CDR1 is MNHNS, CDR2 SASEGT, per germline. The trim removed 8 bases at V and 1 base at J, leaving 5 bases unmatched. The CDR3 loop spans 13 amino acids. The CDR3 nucleotides read TGTGCCAGCGGGACAGCCCATTCCTACGAGCAGTACTTC. Its translation is CASGTAHSYEQYF.

The chain is built from TRBV27 and TRBJ1-1; TRBD1 matches 8 bases. Germline V lookup: CDR1 MNHEY, CDR2 SMNVEV (reference sequence). This CDR3 contains 13 residues. The V segment lost 4 bases and the J segment 11 bases; nucleotides outside the gene matches: 9. CDR3 nucleotide sequence: TGTGCCAGCAGTTCCCATTCAGGGGGCTCGGCTTTCTTT. Translation gives CASSSHSGGSAFF.

The rearrangement uses TRBV7-9 and TRBJ2-5; 11 positions agree with TRBD2. The CDR3 totals 16 residues. Germline trimming cut 5 bases from V and 4 bases from J; bases unmatched to any gene: 9. Looked up from germline, CDR1 is SEHNR and CDR2 is FQNEAQ (reference sequence). DNA for the CDR3: TGTGCCAGCAGCCAACTAGCGGGGGTGTTAGGAGAGACCCAGTACTTC. The encoded protein is CASSQLAGVLGETQYF. The full variable domain, in which reference TRBV7-9 and TRBJ2-5 provide the parts outside the CDR3, is DTGVSQNPRHKITKRGQNVTFRCDPISEHNRLYWYRQTLGQGPEFLTYFQNEAQLEKSRLLSDRFSAERPKGSFSTLEIQRTEQGDSAMYLCASSQLAGVLGETQYFGPGTRLLVL.

The chain carries TRBV4-1 and TRBJ2-3; 7 bases align to TRBD2. This CDR3 region has 16 residues. With V trimmed by 0 bases and J by 3 bases, 6 bases remained unmatched. Per germline, CDR1 MGHRA and CDR2 YSYEKL. CDR3 DNA sequence: TGCGCCAGCAGCCAAGATCCCGGAGCGGGGACAGATACGCAGTATTTT. Amino acids: CASSQDPGAGTDTQYF.

The chain couples TRBV9 to TRBJ1-2; TRBD1 matches at 8 bases. This CDR3 spans 14 amino acids. The germline CDR1 and CDR2 sequences are SGDLS and YYNGEE. V shed 4 bases, J shed 4 bases, and the junction held 6 bases outside the gene matches. CDR3 in DNA: TGTGCCAGCAGCCTCGGACAGGGAAGCTATGGCTACACCTTC. It specifies CASSLGQGSYGYTF.

This chain connects TRBV6-1 to TRBJ1-2, with D perhaps TRBD1 (6 bases). Germline loops: CDR1 MNHNS, CDR2 SASEGT. V lost 8 bases to trimming and J lost 8 bases, with 21 bases between them. The CDR3 has 14 residues. CDR3 amino acids: CASVRDNFVGGYTF. CDR3 nucleotides: TGTGCCAGCGTCCGGGACAACTTCGTCGGGGGCTACACCTTC.

This clone was detected a few times. The V and J genes are TRBV11-3 and TRBJ2-1; 7 positions agree with TRBD1. The trim removed 1 base at V and 5 bases at J, leaving 5 bases unmatched. The germline CDR1 and CDR2 sequences are SGHNT and YENEEA. This CDR3 region has 15 residues. CDR3 sequence reads: CASSLVGTDNNEQFF. CDR3 in DNA: TGTGCCAGCAGCTTAGTAGGGACAGATAACAATGAGCAGTTCTTC.

The chain is built from TRBV18 and TRBJ2-3, with D perhaps matching TRBD1 (5 bases). Germline-derived CDR1 and CDR2 are KGHSH and LQKENI. This CDR3 contains 13 residues. The V and J ends lost 3 bases and 4 bases respectively, with 8 bases between them. DNA for the CDR3: TGTGCCAGCTCACCGACAGCTCCAGATACGCAGTATTTT. It specifies CASSPTAPDTQYF.